The rows below give T cell receptor beta chains drawn from one sample of a study of cytomegalovirus exposure and HLA in healthy donors. Here immunoSEQ multiplex PCR was the method, and the copy in TCRdb shows in-frame clones only, minus some. Of over 100,000 clones in the sample, 76% were seen once. Material: PBMCs. The receptors derive from a woman aged 50 to 60 in good health and CMV-seropositive. The CDR3 runs from the conserved cysteine through the conserved F or W. Each record gives: CDR3 protein, CDR3 DNA, D gene, V gene, clone size, J gene. D genes are given only for firm matches. Part of the rows lack a size; the others show once, few, many or a class for expanded clones.

CDR3 protein: CASSLVSEGGELFF
CDR3 DNA: TGTGCCAGCAGCTTAGTATCGGAGGGCGGGGAGCTGTTTTTT
D gene: -
V gene: TRBV7-2
clone size: few
J gene: TRBJ2-2

CDR3 protein: CASSFGTNRGDTQYF
CDR3 DNA: TGTGCCAGCAGCTTCGGGACAAACAGAGGGGATACGCAGTATTTT
D gene: -
V gene: TRBV7-8
clone size: few
J gene: TRBJ2-3

CDR3 protein: CASSGPEAGYNEQFF
CDR3 DNA: TGTGCCAGCAGTGGGCCGGAGGCGGGCTACAATGAGCAGTTCTTC
D gene: -
V gene: TRBV2
clone size: -
J gene: TRBJ2-1

CDR3 protein: CASSSRGVETQYF
CDR3 DNA: TGTGCCAGCAGCTCCAGGGGTGTAGAGACCCAGTACTTC
D gene: -
V gene: TRBV5-4
clone size: -
J gene: TRBJ2-5

CDR3 protein: CASSTGQGGEKLFF
CDR3 DNA: TGTGCCAGCAGCACTGGACAGGGGGGTGAAAAACTGTTTTTT
D gene: TRBD1
V gene: TRBV9
clone size: few
J gene: TRBJ1-4

CDR3 protein: CASSPGTGGPGANVLTF
CDR3 DNA: TGTGCCAGCAGCCCCGGGACAGGGGGCCCTGGGGCCAACGTCCTGACTTTC
D gene: TRBD1
V gene: TRBV7-9
clone size: -
J gene: TRBJ2-6

CDR3 protein: CASSDSQSTDTQYF
CDR3 DNA: TGTGCCAGCAGTGACTCCCAGAGCACAGATACGCAGTATTTT
D gene: -
V gene: TRBV6-4
clone size: -
J gene: TRBJ2-3

CDR3 protein: CASRITGGGLTNEKLFF
CDR3 DNA: TGTGCCAGCCGGATTACAGGGGGCGGGTTAACTAATGAAAAACTGTTTTTT
D gene: TRBD1
V gene: TRBV19
clone size: -
J gene: TRBJ1-4

CDR3 protein: CASSLGQGGYGYTF
CDR3 DNA: TGTGCCAGCAGCCTCGGACAGGGGGGGTATGGCTACACCTTC
D gene: TRBD1
V gene: TRBV6-5
clone size: -
J gene: TRBJ1-2

CDR3 protein: CASSLDRQETQYF
CDR3 DNA: TGTGCCAGCAGCTTGGACAGACAAGAGACCCAGTACTTC
D gene: -
V gene: TRBV7-8
clone size: -
J gene: TRBJ2-5

CDR3 protein: CASSQVGRGRETQYF
CDR3 DNA: TGTGCCAGCAGCCAAGTTGGCAGGGGGCGAGAGACCCAGTACTTC
D gene: TRBD1
V gene: TRBV14
clone size: -
J gene: TRBJ2-5

CDR3 protein: CASSMDRGNTEAFF
CDR3 DNA: TGTGCCAGCAGCATGGACAGGGGGAACACTGAAGCTTTCTTT
D gene: TRBD1
V gene: TRBV7-2
clone size: -
J gene: TRBJ1-1

CDR3 protein: CASSGRQGGNYGYTF
CDR3 DNA: TGTGCCAGCAGCGGCCGACAGGGAGGTAACTATGGCTACACCTTC
D gene: TRBD1
V gene: TRBV7-9
clone size: -
J gene: TRBJ1-2

CDR3 protein: CASSLQPHRDDYTF
CDR3 DNA: TGTGCCAGCAGTTTACAACCCCACAGGGACGACTACACCTTC
D gene: -
V gene: TRBV6-1
clone size: once
J gene: TRBJ1-2

CDR3 protein: CASSSPRQVSGNTIYF
CDR3 DNA: TGTGCCAGCAGCTCCCCTCGACAGGTCTCTGGAAACACCATATATTTT
D gene: -
V gene: TRBV9
clone size: few
J gene: TRBJ1-3

CDR3 protein: CASSAGLAGAAGELFF
CDR3 DNA: TGTGCCAGCAGCGCGGGACTAGCGGGAGCGGCCGGGGAGCTGTTTTTT
D gene: TRBD2
V gene: TRBV9
clone size: -
J gene: TRBJ2-2

CDR3 protein: CASSGFGGGLQETQYF
CDR3 DNA: TGTGCCAGCAGTGGATTCGGCGGGGGGCTCCAAGAGACCCAGTACTTC
D gene: TRBD2
V gene: TRBV2
clone size: -
J gene: TRBJ2-5

CDR3 protein: CASSTGFGMETQYF
CDR3 DNA: TGTGCCAGCAGTACAGGGTTCGGAATGGAGACCCAGTACTTC
D gene: -
V gene: TRBV7-9
clone size: -
J gene: TRBJ2-5

CDR3 protein: CASGRVTGELFF
CDR3 DNA: TGTGCTAGTGGGAGGGTCACCGGGGAGCTGTTTTTT
D gene: -
V gene: TRBV12-5
clone size: -
J gene: TRBJ2-2

CDR3 protein: CASSVGAGGEKLFF
CDR3 DNA: TGTGCCAGCAGCGTAGGTGCAGGTGGTGAAAAACTGTTTTTT
D gene: -
V gene: TRBV9
clone size: -
J gene: TRBJ1-4

CDR3 protein: CASSLSWTGVNSPLHF
CDR3 DNA: TGCGCCAGCAGCTTATCGTGGACAGGGGTTAATTCACCCCTCCACTTT
D gene: TRBD1
V gene: TRBV5-1
clone size: -
J gene: TRBJ1-6

CDR3 protein: CASSLNQGSGANVLTF
CDR3 DNA: TGCGCCAGCAGCTTAAACCAGGGCTCTGGGGCCAACGTCCTGACTTTC
D gene: -
V gene: TRBV4-1
clone size: -
J gene: TRBJ2-6

CDR3 protein: CASSLIPGSNQPQHF
CDR3 DNA: TGTGCCAGCAGCTTGATACCCGGGAGCAATCAGCCCCAGCATTTT
D gene: -
V gene: TRBV5-5
clone size: -
J gene: TRBJ1-5

CDR3 protein: CASSDHPLAGGIWNEQFF
CDR3 DNA: TGTGCCAGCAGCGACCACCCCTTAGCGGGGGGGATCTGGAATGAGCAGTTCTTC
D gene: TRBD2
V gene: TRBV9
clone size: -
J gene: TRBJ2-1

CDR3 protein: CASSLRQANTEAFF
CDR3 DNA: TGTGCCAGCAGTTTAAGGCAGGCGAACACTGAAGCTTTCTTT
D gene: -
V gene: TRBV28
clone size: -
J gene: TRBJ1-1

CDR3 protein: CAISPLGGATLSTDTQYF
CDR3 DNA: TGTGCCATCAGTCCTCTCGGCGGGGCTACCCTTAGCACAGATACGCAGTATTTT
D gene: -
V gene: TRBV10-3
clone size: -
J gene: TRBJ2-3

CDR3 protein: CASSLGLAGTNTGELFF
CDR3 DNA: TGTGCCAGCAGCCTGGGACTAGCGGGGACGAACACCGGGGAGCTGTTTTTT
D gene: TRBD2
V gene: TRBV7-2
clone size: -
J gene: TRBJ2-2

CDR3 protein: CASSVGRGGLAYEQYF
CDR3 DNA: TGTGCCAGCAGCGTAGGCCGGGGTGGGCTTGCCTACGAGCAGTACTTC
D gene: -
V gene: TRBV9
clone size: -
J gene: TRBJ2-7

CDR3 protein: CASSLRVARRETQYF
CDR3 DNA: TGTGCCAGCAGCTTAAGAGTAGCGCGGCGAGAGACCCAGTACTTC
D gene: -
V gene: TRBV7-2
clone size: once
J gene: TRBJ2-5